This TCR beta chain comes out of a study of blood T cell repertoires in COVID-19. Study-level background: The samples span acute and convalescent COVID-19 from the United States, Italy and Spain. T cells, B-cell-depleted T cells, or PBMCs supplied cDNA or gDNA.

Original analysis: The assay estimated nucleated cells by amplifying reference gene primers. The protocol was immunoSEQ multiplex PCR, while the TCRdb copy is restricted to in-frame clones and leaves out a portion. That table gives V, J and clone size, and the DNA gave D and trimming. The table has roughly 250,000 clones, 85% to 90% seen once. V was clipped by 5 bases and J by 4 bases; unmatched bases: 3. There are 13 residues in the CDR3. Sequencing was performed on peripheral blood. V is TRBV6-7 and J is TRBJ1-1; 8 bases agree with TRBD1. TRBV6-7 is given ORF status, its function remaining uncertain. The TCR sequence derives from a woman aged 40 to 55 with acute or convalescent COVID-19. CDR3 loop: CASSHGTGTEAFF. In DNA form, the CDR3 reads TGTGCCAGCAGTCACGGGACAGGCACTGAAGCTTTCTTT.